This record looks at one TCR beta chain sequence and its context. V trimming: 4 bases; J trimming: 2 bases; junction bases outside the gene matches: 2. Germline lookup yields CDR1 SEHNR and CDR2 FQNEAQ (reference sequence). The CDR3 length is 14 residues. These data are taken from a study of control samples from healthy donors and cancer patients. Assay used: immunoSEQ multiplex PCR; TCRdb lists only in-frame clones, some missing. The repertoire holds roughly 68,000 clones, with 83% as singletons. The specimen sequenced was blood. This receptor was taken from a man aged 55 to 70 in good health. The V and J genes are TRBV7-9 and TRBJ2-7, with TRBD2 identical over 10 bases. CDR3 amino acids: CASSSSGRTYEQYF. In DNA form, the CDR3 reads TGTGCCAGCAGCTCTAGCGGGAGAACCTACGAGCAGTACTTC.